Shown below are 3 T cell receptor beta chains from a single sample sequenced in a study of memory CD4+ T cells and cytomegalovirus serostatus (dated by TCRdb to between 2018 and 2021). Single viable CD3+CD4+CD8-CD45RO+ cells were sorted as memory CD4+ T cells on a FACSAria II. The library was prepared using the immunoSEQ multiplex PCR assay. TCRdb stores this immuneACCESS table with in-frame sequences only. Part of the clones is absent; in the studies checked, under half of the shortfall reflects unresolved V genes, and no reason is known for the rest. This sample is represented by about 44,000 clones; around 80% of them were singletons. The biggest ten clones account for 1% to 1.3% of the sample. Sample: memory CD4+ T cells from blood. These receptors were collected from an adult in good health and CMV-seronegative.

The J gene is TRBJ2-7, the V gene TRBV4-2, with 10 positions matching TRBD2. The CDR3 totals 16 residues. Germline CDR1 LGHNA, CDR2 YNFKEQ. With 1 base clipped from V and 0 bases from J, the junction kept 3 bases outside the gene matches. CDR3 DNA sequence: TGTGCCAGCAGCCAAGGACTAGCGGGCAACTCCTACGAGCAGTACTTC. It translates to CASSQGLAGNSYEQYF.

This chain joins TRBV9 and TRBJ1-1; D perhaps matches TRBD1 (5 bases). The germline gives CDR1 SGDLS, CDR2 YYNGEE. The length of the CDR3 is 17 residues. Between the trimmed V and J ends, which lost 4 bases and 6 bases, there was a span of 25 bases. The CDR3 DNA reads TGTGCCAGCAGCTCCCACCGGGGTCGGGGCCAGTACGCTGAAGCTTTCTTT. This gives the protein CASSSHRGRGQYAEAFF.

This sequence joins TRBV5-6 and TRBJ1-1, with 9 positions matching TRBD1. Germline CDR1 SGHDT, CDR2 YYEEEE. The CDR3 totals 16 residues. The junction had 7 bases not matched to a gene; V was cut back by 0 bases and J by 4 bases. CDR3 loop: CASSLGDRVIRTEAFF. CDR3 coding DNA: TGTGCCAGCAGCTTGGGGGACAGGGTAATTCGCACTGAAGCTTTCTTT.